The 7 T cell receptor beta chains below come from one sample, sequenced in a study of T cells after yellow fever vaccination. TCRdb redid the calling of the 5' RACE reads with MiXCR, one entry per CDR3 protein. The repertoire holds roughly 250,000 distinct CDR3 sequences, 10% to 15% seen once, with 0.4% to 0.65% in the top ten. The input for sequencing was CD4+ T cells sorted from PBMCs, taken 45 days after the yellow fever booster vaccination. The receptors were sampled from a man aged 30 to 45 who received the YFV17D yellow fever vaccine.

The rearrangement links TRBV28 to TRBJ2-4; D possibly corresponds to TRBD1 (6 bases). Germline lookup yields CDR1 MDHEN and CDR2 SYDVKM. CDR3 length: 12 amino acids. In DNA, the CDR3 is TGTGCTTCCCGGGACACCACGGACATTCAGTACTTC. Translated, it gives CASRDTTDIQYF.

The V gene is TRBV7-9, the J gene TRBJ1-2; TRBD1 is a possible D gene (5 bases). This CDR3 has 11 amino acids. CDR1 is SEHNR, CDR2 FQNEAQ, per germline (reference sequence). Trimming left V 11 bases short and J 6 bases short, with 13 bases between. The CDR3 here is CAGDQGHGYTF. The CDR3 bases are TGTGCCGGCGATCAGGGCCATGGCTACACCTTC.

This clonotype was found once. The V gene is TRBV11-3, the J gene TRBJ2-1; 10 bases line up with TRBD2. J gave up 1 base and V 5 bases, and 5 bases lay outside the gene matches. This CDR3 has 16 residues. Germline V lookup: CDR1 SGHNT, CDR2 YENEEA. CDR3 DNA: TGTGCCAGCAGCCCTCGGACTAGCGGATCCTACAATGAGCAGTTCTTC. Residues: CASSPRTSGSYNEQFF.

This clonotype was seen more than once but under ten times. The V gene is TRBV20-1, the J gene TRBJ2-5; D may be TRBD1 or TRBD2 (6 bases each). The CDR3 sequence is 15 residues long. CDR1 DFQATT and CDR2 SNEGSKA come from the germline V gene (reference sequence). The V end was cut by 5 bases, the J end by 4 bases, with 20 bases between. The CDR3 bases are TGCAGTGCTTACTTAGCGCTCGGGGGCGGAGAGACCCAGTACTTC. It codes for CSAYLALGGGETQYF.

A few counts support this clonotype. The chain is built from TRBV18 and TRBJ2-2; D is perhaps TRBD2 (6 bases). With 2 bases removed from V and 5 bases from J, the gap between germline ends came to 9 bases. This CDR3 spans 14 amino acids. Germline loops: CDR1 KGHSH, CDR2 LQKENI. The DNA for the CDR3 is TGTGCCAGCTCACCAGCGGCGGGGACCGGGGAGCTGTTTTTT. Translated: CASSPAAGTGELFF.

A few counts support this clonotype. The chain uses TRBV7-2 and TRBJ1-2, with no clear D. The CDR3 has 12 amino acids. The germline V gene has CDR1 SGHTA and CDR2 FQGNSA. Trimming cost V 4 bases and J 2 bases, with 5 bases left between them. The CDR3 spells CASSSGNYGYTF. The CDR3 DNA reads as TGTGCCAGCAGCTCAGGAAACTATGGCTACACCTTC.

This clonotype was detected a few times. This rearrangement joins TRBV5-1 to TRBJ2-1; no clear D. Germline V lookup: CDR1 SGHRS, CDR2 YFSETQ. The CDR3 loop spans 12 amino acids. The germline V and J ends were trimmed by 0 bases and 10 bases, with 8 bases remaining between them. CDR3 sequence: CASSLVDSEQFF. Written as DNA, the CDR3 is TGCGCCAGCAGCTTGGTCGATTCCGAGCAGTTCTTC.